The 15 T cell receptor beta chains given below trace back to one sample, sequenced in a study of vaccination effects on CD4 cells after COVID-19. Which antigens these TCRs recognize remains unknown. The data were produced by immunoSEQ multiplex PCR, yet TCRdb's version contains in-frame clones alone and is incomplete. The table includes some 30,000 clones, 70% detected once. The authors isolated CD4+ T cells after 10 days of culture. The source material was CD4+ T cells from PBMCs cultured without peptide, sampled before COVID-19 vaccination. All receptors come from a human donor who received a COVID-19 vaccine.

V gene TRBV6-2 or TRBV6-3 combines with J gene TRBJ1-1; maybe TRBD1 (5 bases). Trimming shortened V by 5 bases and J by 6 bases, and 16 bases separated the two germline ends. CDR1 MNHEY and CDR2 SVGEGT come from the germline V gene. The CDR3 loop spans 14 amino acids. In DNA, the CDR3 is TGTGCCAGCAGTCTACGACAGATAGCCGCTGAAGCTTTCTTT. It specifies CASSLRQIAAEAFF.

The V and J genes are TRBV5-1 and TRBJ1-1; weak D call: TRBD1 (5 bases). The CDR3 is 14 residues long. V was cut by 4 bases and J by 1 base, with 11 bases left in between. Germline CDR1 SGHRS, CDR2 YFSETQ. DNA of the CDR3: TGCGCCAGCAGCGAGGGACCGCCGAACACTGAAGCTTTCTTT. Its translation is CASSEGPPNTEAFF.

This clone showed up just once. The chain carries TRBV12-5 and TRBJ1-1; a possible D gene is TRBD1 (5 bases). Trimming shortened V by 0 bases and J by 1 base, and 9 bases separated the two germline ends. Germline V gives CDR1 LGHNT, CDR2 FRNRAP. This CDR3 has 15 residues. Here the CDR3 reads CASGLVLRGNTEAFF. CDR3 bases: TGTGCTAGTGGTTTGGTACTTAGGGGGAACACTGAAGCTTTCTTT.

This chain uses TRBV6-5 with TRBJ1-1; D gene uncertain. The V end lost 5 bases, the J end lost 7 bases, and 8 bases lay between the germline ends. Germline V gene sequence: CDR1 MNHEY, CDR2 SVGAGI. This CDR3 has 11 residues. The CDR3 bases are TGTGCCAGCAGTACCCGAGTTGAAGCTTTCTTT. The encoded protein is CASSTRVEAFF.

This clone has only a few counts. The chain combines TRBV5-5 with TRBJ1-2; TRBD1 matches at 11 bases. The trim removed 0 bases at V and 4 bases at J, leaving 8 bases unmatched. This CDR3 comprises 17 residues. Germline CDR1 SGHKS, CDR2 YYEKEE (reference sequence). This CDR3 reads CASSLDGTGGIVYGYTF. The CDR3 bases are TGTGCCAGCAGCTTGGATGGGACAGGGGGTATCGTCTATGGCTACACCTTC. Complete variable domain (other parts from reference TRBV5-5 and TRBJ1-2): DAGVTQSPTHLIKTRGQQVTLRCSPISGHKSVSWYQQVLGQGPQFIFQYYEKEERGRGNFPDRFSARQFPNYSSELNVNALLLGDSALYLCASSLDGTGGIVYGYTFGSGTRLTVV.

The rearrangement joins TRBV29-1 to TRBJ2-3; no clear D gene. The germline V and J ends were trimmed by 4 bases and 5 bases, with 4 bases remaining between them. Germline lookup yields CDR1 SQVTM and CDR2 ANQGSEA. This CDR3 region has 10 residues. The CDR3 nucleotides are TGCAGCGTTGGTGAAGATACGCAGTATTTT. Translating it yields CSVGEDTQYF.

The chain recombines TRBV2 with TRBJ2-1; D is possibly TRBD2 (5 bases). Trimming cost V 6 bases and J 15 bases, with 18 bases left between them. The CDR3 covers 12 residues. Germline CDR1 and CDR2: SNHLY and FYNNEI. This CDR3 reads CASSDDREKRFF. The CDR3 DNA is TGTGCCAGCAGCGATGACCGGGAAAAACGGTTCTTC. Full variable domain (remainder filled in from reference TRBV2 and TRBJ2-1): EPEVTQTPSHQVTQMGQEVILRCVPISNHLYFYWYRQILGQKVEFLVSFYNNEISEKSEIFDDQFSVERPDGSNFTLKIRSTKLEDSAMYFCASSDDREKRFFGPGTRLTVL.

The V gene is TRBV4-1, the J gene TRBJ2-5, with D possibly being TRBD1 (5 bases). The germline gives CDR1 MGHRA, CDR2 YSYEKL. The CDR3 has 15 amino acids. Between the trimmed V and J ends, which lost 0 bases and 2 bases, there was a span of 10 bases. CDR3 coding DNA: TGCGCCAGCAGCCAAGATCCCCCAGGGCAAGAGACCCAGTACTTC. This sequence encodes CASSQDPPGQETQYF.

The CDR3 loop is CASSLGGFNNEQFF. Written as DNA, the CDR3 is TGTGCCAGCAGTTTAGGGGGGTTCAACAATGAGCAGTTCTTC. The rearrangement uses TRBV27 and TRBJ2-1, with TRBD2 as a possible D gene (6 bases). Between the trimmed V and J ends, which lost 2 bases and 5 bases, there was a span of 10 bases. Germline-derived CDR1 and CDR2 are MNHEY and SMNVEV (reference sequence). The CDR3 totals 14 residues.

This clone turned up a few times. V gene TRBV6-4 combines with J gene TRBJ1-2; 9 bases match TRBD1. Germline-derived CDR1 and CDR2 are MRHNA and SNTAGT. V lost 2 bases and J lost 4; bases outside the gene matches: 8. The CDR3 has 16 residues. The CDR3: CASSDTYRDRAYGYTF. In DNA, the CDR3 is TGTGCCAGCAGTGACACGTACCGGGACAGGGCCTATGGCTACACCTTC.

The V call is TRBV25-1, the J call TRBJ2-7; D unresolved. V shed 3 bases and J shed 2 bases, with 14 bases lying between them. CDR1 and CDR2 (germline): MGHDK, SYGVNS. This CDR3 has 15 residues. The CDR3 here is CASSDDGAKTYEQYF. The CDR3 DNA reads TGTGCCAGCAGTGATGACGGCGCGAAGACCTACGAGCAGTACTTC.

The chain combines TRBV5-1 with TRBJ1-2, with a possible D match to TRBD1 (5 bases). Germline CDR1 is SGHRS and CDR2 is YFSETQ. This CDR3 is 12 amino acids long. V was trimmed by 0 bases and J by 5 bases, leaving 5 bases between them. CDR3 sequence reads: CASSLAGYGYTF. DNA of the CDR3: TGCGCCAGCAGCTTGGCAGGGTATGGCTACACCTTC.

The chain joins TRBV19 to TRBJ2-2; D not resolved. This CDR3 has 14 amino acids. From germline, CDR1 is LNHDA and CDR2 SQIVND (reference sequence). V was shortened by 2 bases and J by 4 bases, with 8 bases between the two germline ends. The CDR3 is CASSIKNGTGELFF. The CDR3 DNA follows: TGTGCCAGTAGTATAAAGAACGGCACCGGGGAGCTGTTTTTT.

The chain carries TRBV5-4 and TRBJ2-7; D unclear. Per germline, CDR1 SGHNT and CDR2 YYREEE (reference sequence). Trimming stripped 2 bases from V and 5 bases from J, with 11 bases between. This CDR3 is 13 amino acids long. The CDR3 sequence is CASSFPHGDEQYF. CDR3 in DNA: TGTGCCAGCAGCTTTCCACATGGGGACGAGCAGTACTTC.

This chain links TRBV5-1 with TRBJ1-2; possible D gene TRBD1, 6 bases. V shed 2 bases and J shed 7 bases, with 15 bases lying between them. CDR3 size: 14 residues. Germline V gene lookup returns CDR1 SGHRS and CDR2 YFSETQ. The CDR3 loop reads CASSFSRDIGGYTF. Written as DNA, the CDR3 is TGCGCCAGCAGCTTCTCCAGGGACATAGGTGGCTACACCTTC.